Listed below are T cell receptor beta chains from one sample, sequenced in a study of blood T cell repertoires in COVID-19. Repertoires were generated with immunoSEQ multiplex PCR, while TCRdb's copy carries only in-frame clones and drops some. Among 140,000 or so clones listed, 87% were seen once. Sequenced: PBMCs or T cells enriched from blood (not recorded which). These receptors originate from a man aged 60-69 years who had recovered from COVID-19. The CDR3 runs from the conserved cysteine through the conserved F or W. D genes are given only for firm matches. Size values are once, few and many counts, or a class for expanded clones, and some rows have none.

V gene	clone size	D gene	J gene	CDR3 protein	CDR3 DNA
TRBV10-3	.	TRBD1	TRBJ2-3	CAISLGTGKDTQYF	TGTGCCATCAGTTTGGGGACAGGGAAAGATACGCAGTATTTT
TRBV28	.	TRBD1	TRBJ1-5	CASSLDRDRGQPQHF	TGTGCCAGCAGTTTAGACCGGGACAGGGGGCAGCCCCAGCATTTT
TRBV2	.	.	TRBJ2-6	CASSTGNSGANVLTF	TGTGCCAGCAGCACAGGGAACTCTGGGGCCAACGTCCTGACTTTC
TRBV28	.	.	TRBJ1-2	CATGQNYGYTF	TGTGCCACTGGACAGAACTATGGCTACACCTTC
TRBV7-9	.	.	TRBJ2-7	CASSPTGIPYEQYF	TGTGCCAGCAGCCCGACAGGTATTCCCTACGAGCAGTACTTC
TRBV5-6	once	TRBD2	TRBJ2-7	CASSSGLARQYF	TGTGCCAGCAGCTCGGGACTAGCAAGGCAGTACTTC
TRBV6-2/TRBV6-3	once	TRBD1	TRBJ1-1	CASSYSSRQGYYNTEAFF	TGTGCCAGCAGTTACTCGAGCAGACAGGGTTATTATAACACTGAAGCTTTCTTT
TRBV12-3/TRBV12-4	.	TRBD2	TRBJ2-1	CASASGGAGFF	TGTGCCAGCGCTAGCGGGGGGGCCGGTTTCTTC
TRBV2	.	TRBD1	TRBJ1-6	CASSVPQTGGYSPLHF	TGTGCCAGCAGTGTCCCCCAGACAGGGGGATACTCACCCCTCCACTTT
TRBV6-1	once	TRBD1	TRBJ1-1	CASSETPGQKNTEAFF	TGTGCCAGCAGTGAAACTCCGGGACAGAAGAACACTGAAGCTTTCTTT
TRBV19	.	TRBD1	TRBJ2-4	CAASGGQGRNIQYF	TGTGCCGCCAGTGGGGGACAGGGGAGAAACATTCAGTACTTC
TRBV6-5	.	.	TRBJ1-2	CASSFTGNSGYTF	TGTGCCAGCAGCTTTACAGGGAATTCTGGCTACACCTTC
TRBV27	once	.	TRBJ1-3	CASSSSGGWGNTIYF	TGTGCCAGCAGTTCGTCGGGGGGCTGGGGAAACACCATATATTTT
TRBV7-8	.	TRBD1	TRBJ1-4	CASSQNRGGEKLFF	TGTGCCAGCAGCCAGAACAGGGGTGGAGAAAAACTGTTTTTT
TRBV2	.	TRBD2	TRBJ2-4	CASAPRGGINIQYF	TGTGCCAGCGCCCCCCGGGGGGGTATAAACATTCAGTACTTC
TRBV7-2	once	.	TRBJ1-1	CASRPGRGAEAFF	TGTGCCAGCAGACCTGGTAGGGGTGCTGAAGCTTTCTTT
TRBV11-3	.	TRBD2	TRBJ2-1	CASSTSEFNEQFF	TGTGCCAGCAGTACTAGCGAGTTCAATGAGCAGTTCTTC
TRBV11-2	.	.	TRBJ2-2	CASSGGFNTGELFF	TGTGCCAGCTCAGGAGGCTTCAACACCGGGGAGCTGTTTTTT
TRBV7-2	.	.	TRBJ1-6	CASSPALESPLHF	TGTGCCAGCAGCCCGGCTCTGGAGTCACCCCTCCACTTT
TRBV5-6	.	.	TRBJ2-7	CASSLKNRDYEQYF	TGTGCCAGCAGCTTAAAAAACCGGGACTACGAGCAGTACTTC
TRBV19	.	TRBD1	TRBJ1-5	CASIPGQDSWPQHF	TGTGCCAGTATCCCGGGACAGGATTCCTGGCCCCAGCATTTT
TRBV27	.	.	TRBJ1-1	CASSVQGGTEAFF	TGTGCCAGCAGTGTCCAGGGAGGCACTGAAGCTTTCTTT
TRBV3-1/TRBV3-2	few	.	TRBJ1-2	CASSQGLGSNYGYTF	TGTGCCAGCAGCCAAGGGTTGGGCAGTAACTATGGCTACACCTTC
TRBV28	.	.	TRBJ2-7	CASSLGTPHYEQYF	TGTGCCAGCAGTTTAGGGACACCCCACTACGAGCAGTACTTC
TRBV18	.	TRBD2	TRBJ2-7	CASSPSSGKYEQYF	TGTGCCAGCTCACCGAGTAGCGGGAAGTACGAGCAGTACTTC
TRBV13	once	TRBD1	TRBJ2-3	CASSTGGGTDTQYF	TGTGCCAGCAGCACAGGGGGCGGCACAGATACGCAGTATTTT
TRBV11-2	.	TRBD2	TRBJ2-1	CASSLAGTRLFF	TGTGCCAGCAGCTTAGCGGGGACTAGATTGTTCTTC
TRBV7-8	.	.	TRBJ1-5	CASSLIRLDQGFNQPQHF	TGTGCCAGCAGCTTAATCAGACTCGACCAGGGATTCAATCAGCCCCAGCATTTT
TRBV9	.	.	TRBJ2-2	CASSVWAGEGGELFF	TGTGCCAGCAGCGTATGGGCAGGGGAAGGCGGGGAGCTGTTTTTT